Listed below are T cell receptor beta chains from one sample, sequenced in a study of blood T cell repertoires in COVID-19. The method was immunoSEQ multiplex PCR; TCRdb's version includes in-frame clones alone and lacks a portion of them. The sample yields about 190,000 clones, roughly 82% seen once. The sequenced sample consisted of PBMCs or T cells enriched from blood (not recorded which). Source of these receptors: a woman aged 60-70 years with acute COVID-19. CDR3s include the opening cysteine and the closing phenylalanine or tryptophan. Each record gives: J gene, CDR3 length, V gene, CDR3 protein.

TRBJ1-5	15	TRBV19	CASSMAGRVNQPQHF
TRBJ2-1	13	TRBV5-1	CASSVGQDNEQFF
TRBJ1-1	13	TRBV9	CASSQTGETEAFF
TRBJ2-3	13	TRBV24-1	CAIGLAGTDTQYF
TRBJ1-5	17	TRBV21-1	CASSFGQQGGSNQPQHF
TRBJ1-3	11	TRBV12-3/TRBV12-4	CASLGGGTIYF
TRBJ2-7	15	TRBV2	CASGGGRKFPDEQYF
TRBJ2-7	18	TRBV7-6	CASSLAVFSGRANYEQYF
TRBJ1-4	16	TRBV5-5	CASSLAKGTGIEKLFF
TRBJ1-1	13	TRBV18	CASSQNGGDEAFF
TRBJ1-3	13	TRBV6-6	CASSFPTGNTIYF
TRBJ2-5	13	TRBV29-1	CSSSGGDIETQYF
TRBJ1-2	13	TRBV3-1/TRBV3-2	CASSSSRGQGYTF
TRBJ1-2	14	TRBV27	CASSLSTERYGYTF
TRBJ2-7	18	TRBV4-2	CASSRRSGLAGGSYEQYF
TRBJ2-1	14	TRBV11-3	CASSGSTSYGEQFF
TRBJ1-2	16	TRBV3-1/TRBV3-2	CASSQDWGRAGDGYTF
TRBJ1-4	14	TRBV5-8	CASSSGQGGEKLFF
TRBJ2-4	17	TRBV7-2	CASSRLTGGMTKNIQYF
TRBJ1-6	15	TRBV15	CATSRVDRVGSPLHF
TRBJ2-5	16	TRBV4-3	CASSQDISANQETQYF
TRBJ1-2	14	TRBV11-2	CASSLVGRGNGYTF
TRBJ1-1	13	TRBV29-1	CSGRGQPNTEAFF
TRBJ2-2	15	TRBV18	CASSPEQGWSGELFF
TRBJ1-3	15	TRBV7-2	CASSLAGTAGNTIYF
TRBJ2-1	17	TRBV7-2	CASSLRIGTSSYNEQFF
TRBJ1-1	13	TRBV10-3	CAIRMTGNTEAFF
TRBJ2-3	15	TRBV6-1	CASSPLAGGTDTQYF
TRBJ1-2	15	TRBV5-1	CASSVSGTGNYGYTF
TRBJ1-3	16	TRBV9	CASSVAGAGSGNTIYF
TRBJ1-4	10	TRBV28	CASGQIKLFF
TRBJ1-6	15	TRBV27	CASSGLVGEGSPLHF
TRBJ2-1	14	TRBV2	CASRAGTSGGQQFF
TRBJ1-1	14	TRBV6-6	CASISGTANTEAFF
TRBJ2-1	11	TRBV19	CASSALEAQFF
TRBJ2-6	15	TRBV19	CASSIARSGANVLTF
TRBJ2-3	14	TRBV30	CAWSAAGRTDTQYF
TRBJ1-5	16	TRBV23-1	CASRVTESRGNQPQHF
TRBJ2-1	15	TRBV11-2	CASSSLAGDRWVQFF
TRBJ1-6	14	TRBV19	CASSRTGRNSPLHF
TRBJ2-7	15	TRBV9	CASSVPGTGYHEQYF
TRBJ2-1	16	TRBV7-2	CASSLPSGADNDEQFF
TRBJ2-3	16	TRBV10-3	CAISDAAGGSTDTQYF
TRBJ2-1	11	TRBV2	CASTKYNEQFF
TRBJ2-1	14	TRBV7-7	CASSLDGGYNEQFF
TRBJ2-3	16	TRBV25-1	CASSGITSGRGDTQYF
TRBJ2-1	15	TRBV13	CASSLVLAEYNEQFF